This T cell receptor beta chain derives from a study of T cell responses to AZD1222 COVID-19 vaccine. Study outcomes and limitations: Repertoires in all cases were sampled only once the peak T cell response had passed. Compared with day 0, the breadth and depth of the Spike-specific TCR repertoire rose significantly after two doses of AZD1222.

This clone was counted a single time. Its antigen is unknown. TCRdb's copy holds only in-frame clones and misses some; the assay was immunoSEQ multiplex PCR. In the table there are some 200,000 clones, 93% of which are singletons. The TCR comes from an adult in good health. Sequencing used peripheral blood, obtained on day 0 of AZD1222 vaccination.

In nucleotides, the CDR3 is TGTGCCAGCAGCTACACAGATACGCAGTATTTT. Translated: CASSYTDTQYF. V is TRBV5-4 and J is TRBJ2-3; no clear D. The germline gives CDR1 SGHNT, CDR2 YYREEE (reference sequence). This CDR3 has 11 amino acids. The V end lost 3 bases, the J end lost 2 bases, and 1 base lay between the germline ends.